These T cell receptor beta chains were read from a single sample in a study of T-cell reconstitution after alpha-beta-depleted transplantation in children. TCRdb re-called the PCR reads through MiXCR, storing one row per CDR3 protein. In the table there are approximately 230,000 distinct CDR3 sequences, more than 20% of which are singletons. The source material was PBMCs, mostly from graft donor cells, sampled 360 days after TCRalphabeta/CD19-depleted stem cell transplant. These receptor sequences come from a female patient aged 2 to 10 who had a stem cell transplant for congenital amegakaryocytic thrombocytopenia, so the T cells may come from the graft donor. Both conserved end residues are part of each CDR3. Fields, in order: J gene, V gene, D gene, clone size, CDR3 DNA, CDR3 protein. The D gene is left open where the match is weak. Clone size, where shown, is once, few, many, or a class for clones that have expanded.

TRBJ2-7	TRBV4-2	-	-	TGTGCCAGCAGCCAAGACGGTGGGCGTCTGTACGAGCAGTACTTC	CASSQDGGRLYEQYF
TRBJ1-2	TRBV29-1	-	few	TGCAGCGTTGACCAAAGGCAGGACTTCTATGGCTACACCTTC	CSVDQRQDFYGYTF
TRBJ1-6	TRBV19	-	-	TGTGCCAGTACGGACCTTGCAGGGCATCTGCTGTACCCCCTCCACTTT	CASTDLAGHLLYPLHF
TRBJ2-5	TRBV5-1	TRBD2	-	TGCGCCAGCAGCTTGGGTAGCGGGAGGTTCCAAGAGACCCAGTACTTC	CASSLGSGRFQETQYF
TRBJ2-1	TRBV2	TRBD1	-	TGTGCCAGCAGAAAACCGGGACAGGGTTACAATGAGCAGTTCTTC	CASRKPGQGYNEQFF
TRBJ2-2	TRBV9	-	-	TGTGCCAGCAGCCAAGGACTGAACACCGGGGAGCTGTTTTTT	CASSQGLNTGELFF
TRBJ2-2	TRBV29-1	-	few	TGCAGCGTTGCAAGGCAGCAGGCCGGGGAGCTGTTTTTT	CSVARQQAGELFF
TRBJ1-5	TRBV4-1	TRBD1	few	TGCGCCAGCAGTCGTGACCTTACAGGGGGCAATCAGCCCCAGCATTTT	CASSRDLTGGNQPQHF
TRBJ2-1	TRBV19	-	few	TGTGCCAGTAGTATAGAACAGGGTATTTACTACAATGAGCAGTTCTTC	CASSIEQGIYYNEQFF
TRBJ1-3	TRBV4-2	-	few	TGTGCCGCTCGGGAGAGCTCTGGAAACACCATATATTTT	CAARESSGNTIYF
TRBJ1-2	TRBV5-1	-	few	TGCGCCAGCAGCTTGGTCGGGGGGGCCCCCTATGGCTACACCTTC	CASSLVGGAPYGYTF
TRBJ2-2	TRBV18	-	few	TGTGCCAGCTCACCAAACCGTCCCGGGACTGTTACCGGGGAGCTGTTTTTT	CASSPNRPGTVTGELFF
TRBJ2-2	TRBV7-8	-	-	TGTGCCAGCAGTGTCTTGGAGGCCTCCGGGGTAACCGGGGAGCTGTTTTTT	CASSVLEASGVTGELFF
TRBJ2-1	TRBV5-1	-	-	TGCGCCAGCAGCTTGGTTAGCGATGAGCAGTTCTTC	CASSLVSDEQFF
TRBJ2-1	TRBV9	-	few	TGTGCCAGCAGCGTAGGAGATAGCGTCTTCAACGATGAGCAGTTCTTC	CASSVGDSVFNDEQFF
TRBJ2-5	TRBV7-9	TRBD1	-	TGTGCCAGCAGCTCGAAGACAGGGGGCCGGGGGGAGACCCAGTACTTC	CASSSKTGGRGETQYF
TRBJ2-3	TRBV20-1	-	-	TGCAGTGCTCCGGGGACCACAGATACGCAGTATTTT	CSAPGTTDTQYF
TRBJ2-5	TRBV11-1	-	-	TGTGCCAGCAGCTCGAAGCAAGAGACCCAGTACTTC	CASSSKQETQYF
TRBJ2-3	TRBV5-6	-	few	TGTGCCAGCAGCCAACAAGGGTCAGATACGCAGTATTTT	CASSQQGSDTQYF
TRBJ2-1	TRBV4-3	-	few	TGCGCCAGCAGCCAAGATCCGGGTAGCAATGAGCAGTTCTTC	CASSQDPGSNEQFF
TRBJ1-1	TRBV3-1	-	few	TGTGCCAGCAGCCATGGTATCTGGGCTTTCTTT	CASSHGIWAFF